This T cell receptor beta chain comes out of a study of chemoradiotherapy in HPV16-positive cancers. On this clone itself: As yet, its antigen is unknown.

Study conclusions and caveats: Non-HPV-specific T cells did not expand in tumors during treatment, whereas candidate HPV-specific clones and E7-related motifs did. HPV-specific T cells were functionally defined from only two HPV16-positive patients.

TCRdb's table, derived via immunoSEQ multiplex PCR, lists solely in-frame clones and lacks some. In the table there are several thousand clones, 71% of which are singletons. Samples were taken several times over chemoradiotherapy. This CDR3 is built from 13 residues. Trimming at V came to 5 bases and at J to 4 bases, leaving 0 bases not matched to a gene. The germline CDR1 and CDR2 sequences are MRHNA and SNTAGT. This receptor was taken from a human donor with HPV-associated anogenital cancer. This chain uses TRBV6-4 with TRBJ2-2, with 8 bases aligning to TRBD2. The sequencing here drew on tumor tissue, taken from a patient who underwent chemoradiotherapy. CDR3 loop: CASSSGSTGELFF. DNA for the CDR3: TGTGCCAGCAGTAGCGGGAGCACCGGGGAGCTGTTTTTT.